A single sample gave rise to the 18 T cell receptor beta chains below, sequenced in a study of shared clonotypes between healthy human individuals. CD45RO-negative CD8 cells positively selected for CCR7 made up the naive population, which excluded terminally differentiated effector memory CD45RA+ cells. The data were produced by immunoSEQ multiplex PCR, yet TCRdb's version contains in-frame clones alone and is incomplete. The sample has around 1.9 million clones; 90% to 95% are singletons. The specimen was naive CD8+ T cells from PBMCs. The receptors originated from a man aged 18 to 35 in good health. Some clones in this sample may be carry-over from other donors' samples.

Here the CDR3 reads CASSPRGFSGANVLTF. The CDR3 region has the DNA TGTGCCAGCAGTCCCCGGGGGTTCTCTGGGGCCAACGTCCTGACTTTC. V usage is TRBV6-6 and J usage is TRBJ2-6; possible D gene TRBD2, 6 bases. Trimming left V 5 bases short and J 0 bases short, with 11 bases between. Germline V lookup: CDR1 MNHNY, CDR2 SVGAGI (reference sequence). The CDR3 contains 16 residues.

The genes are TRBV28 and TRBJ2-5, with D unclear. The germline V gene encodes CDR1 MDHEN and CDR2 SYDVKM. Trimming shortened V by 5 bases and J by 5 bases, and 12 bases separated the two germline ends. The CDR3 totals 13 residues. CDR3 nucleotide sequence: TGTGCCAGCAGTGACGTCCCCTTTGAGACCCAGTACTTC. It specifies CASSDVPFETQYF.

This sequence joins TRBV5-1 and TRBJ2-7; 7 bases are shared with TRBD2. The J segment lost 0 bases and the V segment lost 5 bases, leaving 2 bases of the junction unmatched. The CDR3 runs to 13 residues. The germline V gene encodes CDR1 SGHRS and CDR2 YFSETQ. The DNA of the CDR3 is TGCGCCAGCAGGGGACTACTCTCCTACGAGCAGTACTTC. Residues: CASRGLLSYEQYF. Full variable domain (outside the CDR3, taken from reference TRBV5-1 and TRBJ2-7): KAGVTQTPRYLIKTRGQQVTLSCSPISGHRSVSWYQQTPGQGLQFLFEYFSETQRNKGNFPGRFSGRQFSNSRSEMNVSTLELGDSALYLCASRGLLSYEQYFGPGTRLTVT.

The sample holds a few counts of this clone. The same CDR3 also results from other DNA sequences found in this sample. The chain recombines TRBV4-1 with TRBJ2-2, with unresolved D. Trimming stripped 1 base from V and 5 bases from J, with 5 bases between. This CDR3 is 13 amino acids long. Per germline, CDR1 MGHRA and CDR2 YSYEKL. The CDR3, as DNA: TGCGCCAGCAGCCAAGTGGGTACCGGGGAGCTGTTTTTT. Its translation: CASSQVGTGELFF.

This clone was recorded a few times. J is TRBJ1-1 and V is TRBV4-2; 11 bases map to TRBD1. Germline V gene sequence: CDR1 LGHNA, CDR2 YNFKEQ. The CDR3 loop spans 16 amino acids. The V and J ends lost 3 bases and 4 bases, in that order; junction bases with no gene match: 7. CDR3: CASSHLWDRGSTEAFF. CDR3 sequence (DNA): TGTGCCAGCAGCCACCTCTGGGACAGGGGGTCCACTGAAGCTTTCTTT.

The CDR3 bases are TGTGCCAGCAGCTTGGCCCCCGGGCCCATATATTTT. Translation: CASSLAPGPIYF. This chain links TRBV5-4 with TRBJ1-3; D ambiguous. Germline lookup yields CDR1 SGHNT and CDR2 YYREEE (reference sequence). The V end was cut by 0 bases, the J end by 11 bases, with 9 bases between. The CDR3 is 12 amino acids.

This rearrangement joins TRBV9 to TRBJ1-1, with D tentatively TRBD1 (6 bases). Trimming removed 0 bases from V and 0 bases from J, with 9 bases in between. Per the germline V gene, CDR1 is SGDLS and CDR2 is YYNGEE. The CDR3 is 15 residues long. The CDR3 reads CASSVGNRVNTEAFF. The DNA of the CDR3 is TGTGCCAGCAGCGTAGGAAACAGGGTGAACACTGAAGCTTTCTTT.

V gene TRBV6-5 combines with J gene TRBJ2-7; the D gene is possibly TRBD1 (5 bases). The length of the CDR3 is 16 residues. Germline V CDR1 and CDR2: MNHEY, SVGAGI. Trimming removed 0 bases at V and 3 bases at J, with 15 bases between. The CDR3 region has the DNA TGTGCCAGCAGTTACTCTATGTATCGTCAGGGCTACGAGCAGTACTTC. Translation gives CASSYSMYRQGYEQYF.

The chain combines TRBV18 with TRBJ2-1, with TRBD2 matching over 10 bases. This CDR3 region has 17 residues. Losses at the gene ends were 1 base for V and 5 bases for J; bases not matched to a gene: 8. Germline V gives CDR1 KGHSH, CDR2 LQKENI. The CDR3 loop reads CASSPLLRLAGDNEQFF. CDR3 sequence (DNA): TGTGCCAGCTCACCACTTTTGCGCCTAGCGGGAGACAATGAGCAGTTCTTC.

The J gene is TRBJ2-7, the V gene TRBV5-1, with D perhaps matching TRBD1 or TRBD2 (5 bases each). The CDR3 sequence is 17 residues long. The germline V and J ends were trimmed by 3 bases and 2 bases, with 21 bases remaining between them. Germline-derived CDR1 and CDR2 are SGHRS and YFSETQ. CDR3 in amino acids: CASSWGSQAKLPYEQYF. In DNA form, the CDR3 reads TGCGCCAGCAGCTGGGGGAGTCAGGCTAAGCTACCCTACGAGCAGTACTTC. Full variable domain (rest looked up from reference TRBV5-1 and TRBJ2-7): KAGVTQTPRYLIKTRGQQVTLSCSPISGHRSVSWYQQTPGQGLQFLFEYFSETQRNKGNFPGRFSGRQFSNSRSEMNVSTLELGDSALYLCASSWGSQAKLPYEQYFGPGTRLTVT.

The gene calls are TRBV19 and TRBJ2-7, with D maybe TRBD2 (6 bases). CDR1 and CDR2 (germline): LNHDA, SQIVND (reference sequence). The CDR3 is made up of 15 amino acids. Deletions cut 5 bases from V and 3 bases from J, with 17 bases between. CDR3 nucleotide sequence: TGTGCCAGTAGTGCACTAGCCCGAGAAGGCTACGAGCAGTACTTC. This gives the protein CASSALAREGYEQYF.

This chain connects TRBV30 to TRBJ2-2; 8 bases line up with TRBD1. The germline CDR1 and CDR2 sequences are GTSNPN and SVGIG (reference sequence). The length of the CDR3 is 14 residues. The ends lost 6 bases at V and 5 bases at J; junction bases unmatched: 8. CDR3 sequence reads: CACTDRGKTGELFF. DNA for the CDR3: TGTGCCTGTACCGACAGGGGAAAAACCGGGGAGCTGTTTTTT.

V usage is TRBV2 and J usage is TRBJ2-7, with 9 bases identical to TRBD2. Trimming cost V 4 bases and J 3 bases; bases outside gene matches: 4. Germline V CDR1 and CDR2: SNHLY, FYNNEI. This CDR3 spans 14 amino acids. For the CDR3, the DNA is TGTGCCAGCAGTGGGACTAGCGTACTCTACGAGCAGTACTTC. Its translation: CASSGTSVLYEQYF.

This clone was recorded a few times. The rearrangement links TRBV28 to TRBJ1-1; TRBD1 aligns across 8 bases. V lost 5 bases, J lost 11 bases, and 10 bases stayed unmatched. The CDR3 has 13 residues. The germline V gene encodes CDR1 MDHEN and CDR2 SYDVKM. CDR3 coding DNA: TGTGCCAGCAGTCTGATGGCGACAGGGGAGGCTTTCTTT. Protein: CASSLMATGEAFF.

The chain carries TRBV28 and TRBJ1-2; TRBD1 matches at 8 bases. Trimming cost V 6 bases and J 5 bases; bases outside gene matches: 20. The CDR3 consists of 18 residues. Germline lookup yields CDR1 MDHEN and CDR2 SYDVKM. DNA of the CDR3: TGTGCCAGCAGCCCCAGGGAGGGACAGGCGGGAAGATCATATGGCTACACCTTC. Its translation: CASSPREGQAGRSYGYTF.

The CDR3 region has the DNA TGTGCCAGTACCCCCCAGGGGACCACTGAAGCTTTCTTT. This gives the protein CASTPQGTTEAFF. The rearrangement joins TRBV19 to TRBJ1-1; the D gene is possibly TRBD1 (6 bases). V lost 7 bases and J lost 4, with 13 bases in between. Germline-derived CDR1 and CDR2 are LNHDA and SQIVND (reference sequence). This CDR3 comprises 13 residues.

The V gene is TRBV7-9, the J gene TRBJ1-1; D unclear. Germline V gene data show CDR1 as SEHNR and CDR2 as FQNEAQ (reference sequence). CDR3 length: 14 amino acids. V was pared by 2 bases and J by 4 bases, with 11 bases between. Here the CDR3 reads CASSLIKGATEAFF. The CDR3 DNA follows: TGTGCCAGCAGCTTAATCAAGGGAGCCACTGAAGCTTTCTTT.

V usage is TRBV7-9 and J usage is TRBJ2-7; 7 positions agree with TRBD2. Germline V gene data show CDR1 as SEHNR and CDR2 as FQNEAQ (reference sequence). The CDR3 sequence is 16 residues long. V was clipped by 2 bases and J by 0 bases; unmatched bases: 7. The CDR3 bases are TGTGCCAGCAGCTTACCAAGGGGCGGGAGCTCCTACGAGCAGTACTTC. It yields the protein CASSLPRGGSSYEQYF.